This TCR beta chain is drawn from a study of shared clonotypes between healthy human individuals. Sequenced by immunoSEQ multiplex PCR; TCRdb stores in-frame clones only, minus some. The repertoire holds 2 million or so clones, with roughly 96% as singletons. Germline CDR1 reads MGHRA; CDR2 reads YSYEKL. Trimming took 3 bases from V and 2 from J, leaving 13 bases between them. The CDR3 covers 15 residues. The sequenced sample was naive CD4+ T cells sorted from blood. Indicated subset: CD45RA+ positively selected. The chain links TRBV4-1 to TRBJ1-2; D is unresolved. The sequence was obtained from a man between 18 and 35 years old in good health. For the CDR3, the DNA is TGCGCCAGCAGCCAGTCTTCGGGAGGGAACTATGGCTACACCTTC. It encodes CASSQSSGGNYGYTF.